The 4 T cell receptor beta chains reported below all come from one sample, sequenced in a study of identifying expanded T cells in peripheral blood. This table comes from immunoSEQ multiplex PCR, and its TCRdb copy is limited to in-frame clones, with some not included. The table records more than 75,000 clones, around nine tenths of them present only once. The sequencing input was blood. The origin of the receptors is a person aged 18 to 70 in good health.

The chain couples TRBV4-1 to TRBJ2-3; the match to TRBD2 covers 7 bases. Germline V CDR1 and CDR2: MGHRA, YSYEKL. The V gene end was trimmed by 4 bases and the J gene end by 7 bases; junction bases not matched to a gene: 11. The CDR3 length is 15 residues. The CDR3 spells CASSPAFSTSHTQYF. Here the CDR3 DNA reads TGCGCCAGCAGCCCCGCATTCTCGACTAGCCATACGCAGTATTTT.

As DNA, the CDR3 is TGTGCCAGCAGCATCTTGGAGCGGGAGCGGTGGTCCTACAATGAGCAGTTCTTC. Protein product: CASSILERERWSYNEQFF. V is TRBV21-1 and J is TRBJ2-1; the DNA was not used to check the table's D call, TRBD2. TRBV21-1 is recorded as a pseudogene. The CDR3 extends over 18 amino acids.

The rearrangement uses TRBV6-4 and TRBJ2-3; 13 bases agree with TRBD2. The V and J ends lost 5 bases and 3 bases, in that order; junction bases with no gene match: 2. CDR1 and CDR2 from the germline V gene are MRHNA and SNTAGT. The CDR3 has 15 amino acids. The CDR3 sequence: CASSWTSGSTDTQYF. CDR3 sequence (DNA): TGTGCCAGCAGTTGGACTAGCGGGAGTACAGATACGCAGTATTTT.

This clone was recorded a few times. This chain connects TRBV30 to TRBJ2-7, with D tentatively TRBD1 (5 bases). From germline, CDR1 is GTSNPN and CDR2 SVGIG (reference sequence). The V and J ends lost 4 bases and 4 bases respectively, with 14 bases between them. The length of the CDR3 is 13 residues. CDR3 sequence: CAWKGISTYEQYF. The CDR3 DNA sequence: TGTGCCTGGAAGGGGATTTCCACATACGAGCAGTACTTC.